The T cell receptor (beta chain) under discussion was sequenced for a study of human T cells and chemical hapten exposure. TCRdb re-derived calls from the RACE reads in MiXCR, one entry per CDR3 protein. The sample has 60,000 or so distinct CDR3 sequences; approximately 10% are singletons. The time point is: pre-sensitization, week 0. As for treatment: therapeutic diphenylcyclopropenone sensitization with weekly scalp DPC. The CDR3 consists of 15 residues. V lost 1 base and J lost 4, with 14 bases in between. CDR1 is SGHAT, CDR2 FQDESV, per germline (reference sequence). The source is a middle-aged man with alopecia areata. Some clones in this sample may be carry-over from other donors' samples. The J gene is TRBJ2-7, the V gene TRBV11-1; D gene unclear. The sample in question was whole blood, obtained in connection with sensitization to the hapten diphenylcyclopropenone (DPC). In DNA form, the CDR3 reads TGTGCCAGCAGCTTAGAATCCCGACTGCGGTACGAGCAGTACTTC. Its protein product is CASSLESRLRYEQYF.